This T cell receptor (beta chain) originates from a study of T cell responses to AZD1222 COVID-19 vaccine. In the case of this clone: The antigen is undetermined.

The method was immunoSEQ multiplex PCR; TCRdb's version includes in-frame clones alone and lacks a portion of them. The table records 55,000 to 65,000 clones, approximately 83% of them present only once. Study-wide results and caveats: Following two doses of AZD1222, Spike-specific TCR breadth and depth rose.

The TCR comes from an adult in good health. This specimen was peripheral blood, taken on day 0 of AZD1222 vaccination.

The DNA of the CDR3 is TGTGCCAGCAGCCCGACGGATAGAAACACCATATATTTT. Residues: CASSPTDRNTIYF. J is TRBJ1-3 and V is TRBV5-5; D call uncertain. The V end was cut by 4 bases, the J end by 5 bases, with 10 bases between. This CDR3 has 13 amino acids. The V gene's germline CDR1 is SGHKS and CDR2 YYEKEE (reference sequence).